This T cell receptor (beta chain) was retrieved from a study of CD8+ T cells in alopecia areata. With respect to this clone: Its antigen is as yet unknown.

Stated treatment: oral pan-JAK inhibitor, 5-10 mg twice daily. RNA, once extracted, was reverse transcribed into cDNA for use as the sequencing template. Clones were sequenced by immunoSEQ multiplex PCR, and TCRdb holds only the in-frame ones, with some missing. The repertoire consists of 75,000 to 100,000 clones, with around 71% occurring once and the leading ten covering roughly 17%. General observations from the study: In scalp and blood during tofacitinib, many expanded lesional clones persisted. Given one nonresponder, whether baseline CD8+ expansion relates to response remains uncertain. Normal skin's resident alphabeta T cells are also sequenced in scalp samples. Lesional scalp, especially alopecia totalis/universalis, showed higher clonality than normal scalp.

V was shortened by 8 bases and J by 4 bases, with 7 bases between the two germline ends. This CDR3 spans 11 amino acids. The V gene's germline CDR1 is SGHVS and CDR2 FQNEAQ. The specimen comprised CD8+ T cells sorted from blood, sampled at week 44, from a patient treated with tofacitinib. The chain carries TRBV7-8 and TRBJ2-3; D is tentatively TRBD1 or TRBD2 (5 bases each). The receptor comes from a human donor with alopecia areata. The chain's CDR3 is CASGGADTQYF. CDR3 sequence (DNA): TGTGCCAGCGGGGGTGCAGATACGCAGTATTTT.